This T cell receptor (beta chain) was captured by sequencing in a study of PD-L1 blockade in urothelial cancer. Overall study context: Beginning in about 2014, patients received atezolizumab, given as 1,200 mg intravenously every 3 weeks. Male sex and bladder-origin urothelial cancer were recorded for about 90% of the roughly 30 patients.

Trimming removed 3 bases from V and 2 bases from J; junction bases left unmatched: 3. Germline lookup yields CDR1 KGHSH and CDR2 LQKENI. The CDR3 is 14 amino acids. Sequenced by immunoSEQ multiplex PCR; TCRdb stores in-frame clones only, minus some. The sample records approximately 79,000 clones, approximately 90% being singletons. Notes on the study in general: At the 3-week point, tumor-associated blood clones expanded more in durable-benefit patients.

Documented time point: peripheral blood 6 weeks after treatment start. To note about this clone: Its antigen remains unidentified.

Specimen: PBMCs, collected around atezolizumab (anti-PD-L1) treatment. V gene TRBV18 combines with J gene TRBJ2-7, with 8 bases lining up with TRBD1. The receptor was isolated from a woman aged 80 or over with urothelial cancer. CDR3 protein: CASSPTGAAYEQYF. The CDR3 DNA reads as TGTGCCAGCTCACCGACAGGGGCAGCCTACGAGCAGTACTTC.